Shown below are 13 T cell receptor beta chains from a single sample sequenced in a study of response to subunit inactivated influenza vaccine. TCRdb reprocessed the RT-PCR reads with MiXCR, giving one entry per CDR3 protein. The sample has about 650,000 distinct CDR3 sequences, less than 15% seen once. The sequencing here drew on PBMCs from blood, taken 14 to 15 days before vaccination. The receptors were sampled from a man aged 50-59 years who received an inactivated influenza vaccine.

The genes are TRBV6-1 and TRBJ2-7, with TRBD2 matching over 13 bases. This CDR3 has 15 amino acids. Trimming cost V 6 bases and J 5 bases; bases outside gene matches: 7. CDR1 and CDR2 from the germline V gene are MNHNS and SASEGT. Here the CDR3 reads CASSQGTSGDHEQYF. The DNA of the CDR3 is TGTGCCAGCAGCCAAGGGACTAGCGGGGACCACGAGCAGTACTTC.

This clonotype was counted ten times or more. The chain joins TRBV6-2 or TRBV6-3 to TRBJ2-3; possible D gene TRBD1, 6 bases. V was cut by 5 bases and J by 4 bases, with 10 bases left in between. CDR1 MNHEY and CDR2 SVGEGT come from the germline V gene. This CDR3 contains 13 residues. CDR3 in amino acids: CASSTNRADTQYF. As DNA, the CDR3 is TGTGCCAGCAGTACTAACAGGGCAGATACGCAGTATTTT.

The sample holds many counts of this clonotype. This chain connects TRBV9 to TRBJ2-5; D possibly corresponds to TRBD2 (6 bases). Per germline, CDR1 SGDLS and CDR2 YYNGEE. This CDR3 contains 15 residues. V was pared by 4 bases and J by 4 bases, with 17 bases between. The CDR3 is CASSPPTGVGETQYF. The CDR3 DNA reads TGTGCCAGCAGCCCCCCTACGGGGGTGGGAGAGACCCAGTACTTC.

This clonotype was counted between two and nine times. V gene TRBV20-1 combines with J gene TRBJ2-2; 8 bases are a match to TRBD2. Germline values: CDR1 DFQATT, CDR2 SNEGSKA (reference sequence). V was pared by 3 bases and J by 6 bases, with 9 bases of the junction left unmatched. This CDR3 is built from 15 residues. CDR3 sequence: CSARDSGSVAGELFF. The CDR3 DNA reads as TGCAGTGCTAGGGACAGCGGGAGTGTCGCCGGGGAGCTGTTTTTT.

The chain employs TRBV9 and TRBJ2-1, with unresolved D. Trimming removed 3 bases from V and 3 bases from J, with 16 bases in between. The CDR3 loop spans 16 amino acids. Germline V gene data show CDR1 as SGDLS and CDR2 as YYNGEE. The CDR3 bases are TGTGCCAGCAGCGCCACAGCCTCCCTTAACTACAATGAGCAGTTCTTC. It yields the protein CASSATASLNYNEQFF.

V gene TRBV10-3 combines with J gene TRBJ2-1; the D call may be TRBD1 or TRBD2 (6 bases each). With 4 bases removed from V and 9 bases from J, the gap between germline ends came to 19 bases. Germline CDR1 ENHRY, CDR2 SYGVKD. The CDR3 has 15 amino acids. CDR3 coding DNA: TGTGCCATCAGTGGGGGGGCTCTTTTGTTGGGTGAGCAGTTCTTC. Translation: CAISGGALLLGEQFF.

The sample holds many counts of this clonotype. This chain connects TRBV12-3 or TRBV12-4 to TRBJ1-2; D is ambiguous. The germline V and J ends were trimmed by 3 bases and 8 bases, with 10 bases remaining between them. The CDR3 runs to 12 residues. DNA for the CDR3: TGTGCCAGCAGTTTTTCCGGGGAGGGCTACACCTTC. This encodes CASSFSGEGYTF.

This clonotype was found a few times. The rearrangement uses TRBV3-1 and TRBJ2-3; D is unresolved. CDR3 length: 13 residues. CDR1 is LGHDT, CDR2 YNNKEL, per germline (reference sequence). V was clipped by 2 bases and J by 6 bases, with 9 bases between them. CDR3: CASSQRFGDTQYF. CDR3 coding DNA: TGTGCCAGCAGCCAAAGATTTGGTGATACGCAGTATTTT.

This clonotype was counted at least ten times. The genes are TRBV12-3 or TRBV12-4 and TRBJ2-5; 7 bases are a match to TRBD1. The CDR3 has 15 amino acids. V was pared by 4 bases and J by 3 bases, with 8 bases of the junction left unmatched. The CDR3 region is CASSSRQGIKETQYF. In DNA form, the CDR3 reads TGTGCCAGCAGTTCCCGACAGGGAATAAAAGAGACCCAGTACTTC.

This clonotype turned up a few times. The chain uses TRBV4-1 and TRBJ2-3; 8 nucleotides line up with TRBD2. The length of the CDR3 is 16 residues. Germline V CDR1 and CDR2: MGHRA, YSYEKL. Unmatched junction bases numbered 6, after V lost 1 base and J lost 3 bases. CDR3 sequence reads: CASSQGAGLVTDTQYF. The CDR3 DNA reads TGCGCCAGCAGCCAAGGGGCGGGACTAGTTACAGATACGCAGTATTTT.

V usage is TRBV4-1 and J usage is TRBJ2-3; D ambiguous. The CDR3 totals 16 residues. The germline V gene has CDR1 MGHRA and CDR2 YSYEKL. V was pared by 2 bases and J by 2 bases, with 14 bases between. The CDR3 DNA is TGCGCCAGCAGCCAAACCGCCTCGCAAAACACAGATACGCAGTATTTT. Amino acids: CASSQTASQNTDTQYF.

This chain uses TRBV20-1 with TRBJ1-1; TRBD1 aligns across 7 bases. After removal of 3 bases from V and 5 bases from J, the junction contained 15 bases not matched to a gene. This CDR3 comprises 16 residues. Germline CDR1 and CDR2: DFQATT and SNEGSKA (reference sequence). The CDR3 coding sequence is TGCAGTGCTAGGAGGCAGGGGGGGCTTATCTGGACTGAAGCTTTCTTT. Translated: CSARRQGGLIWTEAFF.

This clonotype appeared many times. V gene TRBV10-3 combines with J gene TRBJ2-7; D unresolved. Germline V gives CDR1 ENHRY, CDR2 SYGVKD. V dropped 0 bases and J dropped 3 bases, with 6 bases sitting between them. This CDR3 comprises 13 residues. The CDR3 DNA follows: TGTGCCATCAGTGAGTCTGCCTACTACGAGCAGTACTTC. It encodes CAISESAYYEQYF.